The TCR beta chain under discussion was sequenced for a study of blood T cell repertoires in COVID-19. Donors were grouped by their self-reported clinical history. The CDR3 has 14 residues. CDR1 is SGHRS and CDR2 is YFSETQ in the germline V gene. Trimming cost V 7 bases and J 7 bases, with 20 bases left between them. The assay was immunoSEQ multiplex PCR, and TCRdb's table has in-frame clones only and misses some. The sample lists 270,000 or so clones, 91% occurring once. The sequencing input was PBMCs or T cells enriched from blood (not recorded which). The TCR was taken from a middle-aged man who had been exposed to COVID-19. The chain recombines TRBV5-1 with TRBJ1-1; a possible D gene is TRBD1 (6 bases). The CDR3, as DNA: TGCGCCAGCCGCTCTGAACAGTCGGACAGTGAAGCTTTCTTT. As protein: CASRSEQSDSEAFF.